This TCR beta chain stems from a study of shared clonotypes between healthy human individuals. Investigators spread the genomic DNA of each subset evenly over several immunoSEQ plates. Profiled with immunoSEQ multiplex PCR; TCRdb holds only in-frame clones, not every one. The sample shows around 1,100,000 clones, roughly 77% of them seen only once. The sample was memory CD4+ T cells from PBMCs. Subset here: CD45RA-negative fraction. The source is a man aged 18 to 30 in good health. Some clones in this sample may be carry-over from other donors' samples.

The CDR3 region is CASSLKGAGYGELFF. CDR3 DNA sequence: TGTGCCAGCAGTTTAAAGGGGGCCGGTTACGGGGAGCTGTTTTTT. J is TRBJ2-2 and V is TRBV6-6; TRBD1 agrees at 7 bases. In germline, CDR1 is MNHNY, CDR2 SVGAGI (reference sequence). Germline trimming cut 4 bases from V and 7 bases from J; bases unmatched to any gene: 9. The CDR3 length is 15 residues.